This T cell receptor (beta chain) was documented in a study of cytomegalovirus exposure and HLA in healthy donors. Turning to the study itself: HLA-typed donors were the source of about 85 million unique TCRs held in an early data release. Study conclusions and caveats: Presence/absence analyses took donor sequencing depth as roughly uniform. Later analysis found that TCR beta chains associated with HLA were more clonally expanded than other, equally common chains. TCR beta chain V- and J-gene trimming was linked, in a later analysis, to a missense variant in DCLRE1C.

The J segment lost 0 bases and the V segment lost 0 bases, leaving 6 bases of the junction unmatched. The CDR3 extends over 17 amino acids. Germline CDR1 GTSNPN, CDR2 SVGIG (reference sequence). PCR amplification relied on 60 Vbeta primers (plus 13 Jbeta primers). Clones were sequenced by immunoSEQ multiplex PCR, and TCRdb holds only the in-frame ones, with some missing. The data show 75,000 to 90,000 clones, about 9.4% seen once. Remarks on this clone: Its antigen is not known.

J is TRBJ1-3 and V is TRBV30, with 9 bases fitting TRBD1. Sample: PBMCs. The clonotype originates from a man aged 55-75 years in good health and CMV-seropositive. CDR3 nucleotide sequence: TGTGCCTGGAGTGTACCCCGGACAGGGGACTCTGGAAACACCATATATTTT. Translated: CAWSVPRTGDSGNTIYF. Drawing the rest from reference TRBV30 and TRBJ1-3, the complete variable domain is SQTIHQWPATLVQPVGSPLSLECTVEGTSNPNLYWYRQAAGRGLQLLFYSVGIGQISSEVPQNLSASRPQDRQFILSSKKLLLSDSGFYLCAWSVPRTGDSGNTIYFGEGSWLTVV.